Following are 26 T cell receptor beta chains from one sample sequenced in a study of blood T cell repertoires in COVID-19 (dated by TCRdb to about 2020). Library preparation was by the immunoSEQ multiplex PCR assay. TCRdb took this table from immuneACCESS and kept in-frame rearrangements with V and J called. Such tables lack part of the clones; where checked against another copy, unresolved V genes explain under half of the gap, and the rest is unexplained. A total of 110,000 or so clones appear in this sample, about four fifths of them only once. Approximately 8.1% of the sample is in the top ten clones. Sequenced: peripheral blood. All receptors derive from a woman in her forties with acute or convalescent COVID-19.

V is TRBV6-5 and J is TRBJ2-3, with TRBD1 matching over 10 bases. The CDR3 is 15 amino acids. The trim removed 4 bases at V and 6 bases at J, leaving 7 bases unmatched. Germline CDR1 reads MNHEY; CDR2 reads SVGAGI. The CDR3 sequence: CASSSRTGGDDTQYF. CDR3 in DNA: TGTGCCAGCAGTTCAAGGACAGGGGGGGATGATACGCAGTATTTT.

This sequence joins TRBV3-1 (or the pseudogene TRBV3-2) and TRBJ1-1; 7 bases map to TRBD1. CDR1 is LGHDT and CDR2 is YNNKEL in the germline V gene (reference sequence). This CDR3 is 13 amino acids long. V shed 1 base and J 10 bases; nucleotides not matched to a gene: 6. As DNA, the CDR3 is TGTGCCAGCAGCCAAGGCCGGACAGGAGCAGCTTTCTTT. Translating it yields CASSQGRTGAAFF.

V usage is TRBV4-1 and J usage is TRBJ2-3, with TRBD1 as a possible D gene (5 bases). Germline V gives CDR1 MGHRA, CDR2 YSYEKL. CDR3 length equals 15 residues. Trimming stripped 2 bases from V and 2 bases from J, with 11 bases between. As DNA, the CDR3 is TGCGCCAGCAGCCAAAGGCAGGGTCACACAGATACGCAGTATTTT. Residues: CASSQRQGHTDTQYF.

Details on this clone: In this CDR3 the conserved last residue, phenylalanine or tryptophan, is missing, so a read error is likely. It is unclear where the CDR3 begins or ends on the DNA, so no DNA is shown, and the CDR3 is as TCRdb lists it. The gene calls are TRBV18 and TRBJ2-7; TRBD2, as called in the table, went unchecked against the DNA. Inclusive of both ends, the CDR3 amounts to 12 amino acids. Germline V gene sequence: CDR1 KGHSH, CDR2 LQKENI. This chain's CDR3 is CASSPSRDSITL.

The rearrangement joins TRBV5-1 to TRBJ2-7; 9 nucleotides align to TRBD1. CDR1 and CDR2 from the germline V gene are SGHRS and YFSETQ. The CDR3 has 15 amino acids. V dropped 3 bases and J dropped 6; count of bases not matched to a gene: 10. CDR3 region: CASSSGGTGFAEQYF. Here the CDR3 DNA reads TGCGCCAGCAGCTCCGGGGGGACAGGGTTCGCCGAGCAGTACTTC.

This sequence joins TRBV10-3 and TRBJ1-1; 7 positions match TRBD1. Germline CDR1 and CDR2: ENHRY and SYGVKD. The CDR3 has 14 residues. Trimming cost V 3 bases and J 1 base; bases outside gene matches: 2. The CDR3 loop is CAISDYRGNTEAFF. CDR3 DNA: TGTGCCATCAGTGATTACAGGGGGAACACTGAAGCTTTCTTT.

V usage is TRBV5-1 and J usage is TRBJ1-4; 9 positions match TRBD1. This CDR3 comprises 14 residues. V trimming: 4 bases; J trimming: 5 bases; junction bases outside the gene matches: 3. Per the germline V gene, CDR1 is SGHRS and CDR2 is YFSETQ. CDR3 DNA sequence: TGCGCCAGCAGCATGGGACAGGGAAATGAAAAACTGTTTTTT. It codes for CASSMGQGNEKLFF.

This chain connects TRBV13 to TRBJ2-1, with 7 bases aligning to TRBD1. The CDR3 has 12 residues. With V trimmed by 5 bases and J by 10 bases, 5 bases remained unmatched. Germline CDR1 PRHDT, CDR2 FYEKMQ (reference sequence). CDR3 nucleotides: TGTGCCAGCAGCCCCAGACAGGGCGAGCAGTTCTTC. Translating it yields CASSPRQGEQFF. Supplemented by reference TRBV13 and TRBJ2-1, the full variable domain reads AAGVIQSPRHLIKEKRETATLKCYPIPRHDTVYWYQQGPGQDPQFLISFYEKMQSDKGSIPDRFSAQQFSDYHSELNMSSLELGDSALYFCASSPRQGEQFFGPGTRLTVL.

The chain has TRBV5-1 and TRBJ1-2; D gene ambiguous. This CDR3 has 14 residues. Trimming took off 0 bases at V and 8 bases at J, with 14 bases between the two ends. Per the germline V gene, CDR1 is SGHRS and CDR2 is YFSETQ. DNA of the CDR3: TGCGCCAGCAGCTTGGTATCCACGGACTGGGGCTACACCTTC. Translated, it gives CASSLVSTDWGYTF.

CDR3 sequence: CASSIDLWSATNEKLFF. CDR3 nucleotides: TGTGCCAGTAGTATAGATCTATGGTCTGCAACTAATGAAAAACTGTTTTTT. This chain links TRBV19 with TRBJ1-4, with D unresolved. Per the germline V gene, CDR1 is LNHDA and CDR2 is SQIVND (reference sequence). V was shortened by 0 bases and J by 0 bases, with 11 bases between the two germline ends. This CDR3 has 17 residues. The variable domain in full, with the rest retrieved from reference TRBV19 and TRBJ1-4, is DGGITQSPKYLFRKEGQNVTLSCEQNLNHDAMYWYRQDPGQGLRLIYYSQIVNDFQKGDIAEGYSVSREKKESFPLTVTSAQKNPTAFYLCASSIDLWSATNEKLFFGSGTQLSVL.

The V gene is TRBV7-2, the J gene TRBJ2-5; no definite D call. Trimming took 1 base from V and 4 from J, leaving 7 bases between them. Germline-derived CDR1 and CDR2 are SGHTA and FQGNSA. The CDR3 totals 13 residues. The chain's CDR3 is CASSLDRRETQYF. CDR3 nucleotide sequence: TGTGCCAGCAGCTTAGACAGAAGAGAGACCCAGTACTTC.

The V and J genes are TRBV2 and TRBJ2-7; 8 nucleotides match TRBD1. J was trimmed by 4 bases and V by 7 bases; bases with no gene match: 6. The CDR3 covers 13 residues. Germline V gene data show CDR1 as SNHLY and CDR2 as FYNNEI. The CDR3 loop is CASTGQGGYEQYF. The CDR3, as DNA: TGTGCCAGCACCGGACAGGGTGGTTACGAGCAGTACTTC. The full variable domain, its missing parts supplied by reference TRBV2 and TRBJ2-7, is EPEVTQTPSHQVTQMGQEVILRCVPISNHLYFYWYRQILGQKVEFLVSFYNNEISEKSEIFDDQFSVERPDGSNFTLKIRSTKLEDSAMYFCASTGQGGYEQYFGPGTRLTVT.

This chain links TRBV4-2 with TRBJ2-5; unclear D gene. The germline CDR1 and CDR2 sequences are LGHNA and YNFKEQ. Trimming removed 0 bases from V and 5 bases from J, with 10 bases in between. The CDR3 sequence is 14 residues long. CDR3 sequence: CASSQDDVRETQYF. CDR3 nucleotide sequence: TGTGCCAGCAGCCAAGACGACGTGAGGGAGACCCAGTACTTC.

The J gene is TRBJ2-5, the V gene TRBV5-1, with D tentatively TRBD2 (7 bases). The CDR3 is made up of 15 amino acids. Deletions cut 4 bases from V and 5 bases from J, with 18 bases between. Germline V gene lookup returns CDR1 SGHRS and CDR2 YFSETQ. Written as DNA, the CDR3 is TGCGCCAGCAGCCCACAGGGATTCGGGGGGGAGACCCAGTACTTC. It is translated as CASSPQGFGGETQYF.

The chain links TRBV7-9 to TRBJ1-4, with a possible D match to TRBD1 (6 bases). This CDR3 contains 16 residues. Per the germline V gene, CDR1 is SEHNR and CDR2 is FQNEAQ (reference sequence). V was cut by 5 bases and J by 4 bases, with 17 bases left in between. CDR3 sequence: CASSPRRQDLNEKLFF. CDR3 in DNA: TGTGCCAGCAGCCCTAGGCGACAGGACCTTAATGAAAAACTGTTTTTT.

This chain connects TRBV11-2 to TRBJ1-2; possible D gene TRBD1, 6 bases. The germline V gene encodes CDR1 SGHAT and CDR2 FQNNGV. CDR3 length equals 14 residues. V was trimmed by 0 bases and J by 4 bases, leaving 9 bases between them. In DNA, the CDR3 is TGTGCCAGCAGCTTAGATGGGGGCGGCTATGGCTACACCTTC. Translated, it gives CASSLDGGGYGYTF.

The rearrangement uses TRBV5-4 and TRBJ2-7; 7 bases agree with TRBD1. The CDR3 sequence is 15 residues long. With V trimmed by 0 bases and J by 1 base, 4 bases remained unmatched. From germline, CDR1 is SGHNT and CDR2 YYREEE (reference sequence). The CDR3 region has the DNA TGTGCCAGCAGCTTGGGTCAGGGGGTTTCCTACGAGCAGTACTTC. Encoded protein: CASSLGQGVSYEQYF. Full variable domain (missing parts from reference TRBV5-4 and TRBJ2-7): ETGVTQSPTHLIKTRGQQVTLRCSSQSGHNTVSWYQQALGQGPQFIFQYYREEENGRGNFPPRFSGLQFPNYSSELNVNALELDDSALYLCASSLGQGVSYEQYFGPGTRLTVT.

The chain combines TRBV3-1 (or the pseudogene TRBV3-2) with TRBJ1-2, with D unresolved. Trimming pared 1 base from V and 8 bases from J, leaving 11 bases between. Germline V gene lookup returns CDR1 LGHDT and CDR2 YNNKEL (reference sequence). CDR3 length: 13 amino acids. The DNA of the CDR3 is TGTGCCAGCAGCCAAGCCCCTGTAAGCGGCTACACCTTC. Encoded protein: CASSQAPVSGYTF.

This chain links TRBV5-1 with TRBJ2-5, with D possibly TRBD1 on 5 matching bases. V lost 0 bases and J 4 bases, leaving 10 bases between the germline ends. The CDR3 loop spans 14 amino acids. Germline assignment: CDR1 SGHRS and CDR2 YFSETQ. CDR3 residues: CASSLGQPGETQYF. Written as DNA, the CDR3 is TGCGCCAGCAGCTTGGGACAGCCGGGAGAGACCCAGTACTTC.

The chain has TRBV19 and TRBJ1-2; 7 nucleotides line up with TRBD1. Trimming cost V 4 bases and J 6 bases; bases outside gene matches: 5. The CDR3 totals 13 residues. The germline V gene encodes CDR1 LNHDA and CDR2 SQIVND (reference sequence). CDR3 in DNA: TGTGCCAGTAGTAACCGGGACAGAGATGGCTACACCTTC. It codes for CASSNRDRDGYTF. Combining the CDR3 with reference TRBV19 and TRBJ1-2 gives the whole variable domain DGGITQSPKYLFRKEGQNVTLSCEQNLNHDAMYWYRQDPGQGLRLIYYSQIVNDFQKGDIAEGYSVSREKKESFPLTVTSAQKNPTAFYLCASSNRDRDGYTFGSGTRLTVV.

This clone was counted a single time. V and J are TRBV6-5 and TRBJ2-7, with D tentatively TRBD1 (6 bases). CDR1 is MNHEY and CDR2 is SVGAGI in the germline V gene. The V end lost 6 bases, the J end lost 8 bases, and 23 bases lay between the germline ends. The CDR3 has 15 residues. The chain's CDR3 is CASRAISGVLEKQYF. For the CDR3, the DNA is TGTGCCAGCAGGGCCATTTCAGGGGTTCTAGAAAAGCAGTACTTC.

The chain recombines TRBV5-1 with TRBJ1-2; D gene ambiguous. The V gene's germline CDR1 is SGHRS and CDR2 YFSETQ. Trimming took off 0 bases at V and 4 bases at J, with 13 bases between the two ends. The CDR3 totals 15 residues. The DNA for the CDR3 is TGCGCCAGCAGCTTGGTAGGCGGAGTGAGCTATGGCTACACCTTC. It translates to CASSLVGGVSYGYTF.

The chain couples TRBV9 to TRBJ2-3; unclear D gene. CDR1 SGDLS and CDR2 YYNGEE come from the germline V gene. V lost 0 bases to trimming and J lost 3 bases, with 14 bases between them. This CDR3 region has 16 residues. The CDR3 coding sequence is TGTGCCAGCAGCGTAGTGGCTAGATCGCCGACAGATACGCAGTATTTT. This gives the protein CASSVVARSPTDTQYF.

The chain uses TRBV27 and TRBJ2-1; D not certain. The germline V gene encodes CDR1 MNHEY and CDR2 SMNVEV (reference sequence). CDR3 length: 15 amino acids. Trimming removed 3 bases at V and 0 bases at J, with 9 bases between. This chain's CDR3 is CASSFMPSSYNEQFF. In DNA form, the CDR3 reads TGTGCCAGCAGTTTCATGCCGAGCTCCTACAATGAGCAGTTCTTC.

This sequence joins TRBV2 and TRBJ2-7; 8 bases map to TRBD1. CDR3 length: 13 residues. CDR1 SNHLY and CDR2 FYNNEI come from the germline V gene. Unmatched junction bases numbered 4, after V lost 7 bases and J lost 2 bases. The CDR3 DNA follows: TGTGCCAGCAATGGGGACAGGACCTACGAGCAGTACTTC. Encoded protein: CASNGDRTYEQYF.

The sample holds one count of this clone. The rearrangement joins TRBV3-1 (or the pseudogene TRBV3-2) to TRBJ1-2, with TRBD1 matching 10 bases. Germline CDR1 LGHDT, CDR2 YNNKEL (reference sequence). This CDR3 is built from 15 residues. V shed 3 bases, J shed 8 bases, and the junction held 9 bases outside the gene matches. The CDR3 DNA follows: TGTGCCAGCAGCCACAATGACAGGGGGCGGAAGGGCTACACCTTC. Its protein product is CASSHNDRGRKGYTF.